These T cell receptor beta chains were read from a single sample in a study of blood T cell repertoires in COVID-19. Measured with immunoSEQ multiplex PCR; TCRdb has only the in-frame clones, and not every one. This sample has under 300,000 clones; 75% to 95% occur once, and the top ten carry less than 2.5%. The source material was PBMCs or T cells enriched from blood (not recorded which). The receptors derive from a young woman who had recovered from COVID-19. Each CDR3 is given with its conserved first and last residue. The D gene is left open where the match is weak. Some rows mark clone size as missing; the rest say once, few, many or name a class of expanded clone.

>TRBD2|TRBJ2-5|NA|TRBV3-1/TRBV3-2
CASSQGPGGETQYF
TGTGCCAGCAGCCAAGGTCCGGGAGGTGAGACCCAGTACTTC
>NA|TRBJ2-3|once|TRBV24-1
CATTGGVPDTQYF
TGTGCCACCACGGGGGGCGTCCCAGATACGCAGTATTTT
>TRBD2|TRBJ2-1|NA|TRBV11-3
CASSLDSSGGAHEQFF
TGTGCCAGCAGCTTAGATTCCAGCGGGGGGGCCCATGAGCAGTTCTTC
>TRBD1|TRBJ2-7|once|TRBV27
CASSLYTQGLSYEQYF
TGTGCCAGCAGTTTATACACACAGGGGCTTTCCTACGAGCAGTACTTC
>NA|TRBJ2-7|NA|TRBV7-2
CASSPSSGGAYEQYF
TGTGCCAGCAGCCCAAGCTCCGGAGGAGCCTACGAGCAGTACTTC
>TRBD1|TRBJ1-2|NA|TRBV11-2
CASSSTGDYGYTF
TGTGCCAGCAGCTCCACAGGGGACTATGGCTACACCTTC
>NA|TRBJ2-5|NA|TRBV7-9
CASSLLGPETQYF
TGTGCCAGCAGCTTACTGGGCCCAGAGACCCAGTACTTC
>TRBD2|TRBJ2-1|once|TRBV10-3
CAPCRPGRLAGELYNEQFF
TGTGCCCCATGTCGCCCAGGGAGACTAGCGGGGGAGCTCTACAATGAGCAGTTCTTC
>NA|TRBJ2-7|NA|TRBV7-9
CASSFRAGGLWEQYF
TGTGCCAGCAGCTTTCGGGCAGGGGGGCTATGGGAGCAGTACTTC
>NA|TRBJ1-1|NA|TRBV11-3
CASSLDGGSISEAFF
TGTGCCAGCAGCTTAGATGGAGGTAGTATCTCTGAAGCTTTCTTT
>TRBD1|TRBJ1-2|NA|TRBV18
CASSPGQGASNYGYTF
TGTGCCAGCTCACCTGGACAGGGGGCGAGTAACTATGGCTACACCTTC
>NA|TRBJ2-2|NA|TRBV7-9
CASSFDGGAGELFF
TGTGCCAGCAGCTTCGACGGGGGTGCCGGGGAGCTGTTTTTT
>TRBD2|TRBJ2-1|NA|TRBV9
CASSVLAGAYNEQFF
TGTGCCAGCAGCGTTCTAGCGGGGGCCTACAATGAGCAGTTCTTC
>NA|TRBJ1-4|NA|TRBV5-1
CASRPVTGGNEKLFF
TGCGCCAGCCGCCCGGTGACAGGAGGAAATGAAAAACTGTTTTTT
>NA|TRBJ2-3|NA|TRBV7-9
CASSSRLEATDTQYF
TGTGCCAGCAGCTCCAGACTAGAAGCCACAGATACGCAGTATTTT
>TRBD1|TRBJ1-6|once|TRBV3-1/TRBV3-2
CASSHGQAVDGSPLHF
TGTGCCAGCAGCCACGGACAGGCGGTTGACGGTTCACCCCTCCACTTT
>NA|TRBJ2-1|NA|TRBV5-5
CASRGSGRNEQFF
TGTGCCAGCAGGGGGTCAGGGCGCAATGAGCAGTTCTTC
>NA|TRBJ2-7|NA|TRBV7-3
CASSPTATNYEQYF
TGTGCCAGCAGCCCAACCGCGACAAACTACGAGCAGTACTTC
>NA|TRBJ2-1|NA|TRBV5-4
CASSSGDRGYNEQFF
TGTGCCAGCAGCTCGGGAGATCGGGGATACAATGAGCAGTTCTTC
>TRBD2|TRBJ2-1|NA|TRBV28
CASSFVASGRDSYNEQFF
TGTGCCAGCAGTTTTGTAGCTAGCGGGAGGGACTCGTACAATGAGCAGTTCTTC
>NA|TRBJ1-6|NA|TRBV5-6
CASSLVGTGTLHF
TGTGCCAGCAGCTTGGTAGGTACAGGGACCCTCCACTTT
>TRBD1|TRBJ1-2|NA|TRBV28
CASSPQGVVGYTF
TGTGCCAGCAGCCCGCAGGGGGTCGTTGGCTACACCTTC
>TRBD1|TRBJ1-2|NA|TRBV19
CASSPGTGGRSGGYTF
TGTGCCAGTAGTCCCGGGACAGGGGGACGTTCAGGGGGCTACACCTTC
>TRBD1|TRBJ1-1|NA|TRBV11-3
CASSSRTSDRWTEAFF
TGTGCCAGCAGCTCCAGAACCTCGGACAGGTGGACTGAAGCTTTCTTT
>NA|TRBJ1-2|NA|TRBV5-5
CASSLWGRTNYGYTF
TGTGCCAGCAGCTTGTGGGGCAGAACTAACTATGGCTACACCTTC
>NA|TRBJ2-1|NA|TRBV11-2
CASSLVWETGGYNEQFF
TGTGCCAGCAGCTTAGTCTGGGAGACAGGCGGGTACAATGAGCAGTTCTTC
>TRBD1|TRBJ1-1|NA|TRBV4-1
CASSRGTGRGTEAFF
TGCGCCAGCAGCCGAGGGACAGGGAGAGGGACTGAAGCTTTCTTT
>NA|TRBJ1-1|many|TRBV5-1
CASSLRGQLNTEAFF
TGCGCCAGCAGCTTGCGCGGACAGTTGAACACTGAAGCTTTCTTT
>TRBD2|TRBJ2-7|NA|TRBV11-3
CASSYGGETYEQYF
TGTGCCAGCAGCTACGGGGGGGAGACTTACGAGCAGTACTTC
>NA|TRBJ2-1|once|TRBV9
CASSVGDGSEQFF
TGTGCCAGCAGCGTAGGCGACGGGAGTGAGCAGTTCTTC
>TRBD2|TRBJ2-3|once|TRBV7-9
CATHSGGPSASTDTQYF
TGTGCCACCCACAGCGGGGGCCCCAGTGCTAGCACAGATACGCAGTATTTT
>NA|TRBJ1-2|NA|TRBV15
CATRFWAGSGYGYTF
TGTGCCACTAGGTTTTGGGCAGGATCCGGCTATGGCTACACCTTC
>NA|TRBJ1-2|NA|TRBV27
CASSPRRGRTLGYGYTF
TGTGCCAGCAGTCCTCGACGGGGGAGAACTTTGGGCTATGGCTACACCTTC
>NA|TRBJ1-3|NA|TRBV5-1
CALCPAAANFSGNTIYF
TGCGCCTTATGTCCTGCGGCGGCGAATTTCTCTGGAAACACCATATATTTT
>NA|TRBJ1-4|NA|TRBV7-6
CASSLGKQGSYEKLFF
TGTGCCAGCAGCTTAGGCAAGCAGGGGTCGTATGAAAAACTGTTTTTT
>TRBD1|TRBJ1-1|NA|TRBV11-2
CASSLEAGGSTEAFF
TGTGCCAGCAGCTTAGAGGCAGGGGGGAGCACTGAAGCTTTCTTT
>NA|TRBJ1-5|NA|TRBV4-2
CASRWPGNQPQHF
TGTGCCAGCAGGTGGCCAGGCAATCAGCCCCAGCATTTT
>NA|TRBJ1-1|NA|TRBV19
CASKFSGHGRTEAFF
TGTGCCAGTAAATTTTCGGGACACGGACGAACTGAAGCTTTCTTT
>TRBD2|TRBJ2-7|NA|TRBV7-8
CASSLDLGLAGVRSYEQYF
TGTGCCAGCAGCTTAGATCTGGGCCTAGCGGGAGTTCGATCCTACGAGCAGTACTTC
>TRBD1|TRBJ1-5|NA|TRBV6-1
CASSVSGPRGQSNQPQHF
TGTGCCAGCAGTGTGTCAGGACCAAGGGGACAGAGTAATCAGCCCCAGCATTTT
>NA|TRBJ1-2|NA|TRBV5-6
CASNPAGVLNGYTF
TGTGCCAGCAACCCCGCAGGGGTTCTTAATGGCTACACCTTC
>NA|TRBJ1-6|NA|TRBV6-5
CASSWGRVDNSPLHF
TGTGCCAGCAGTTGGGGGAGGGTAGATAATTCACCCCTCCACTTT
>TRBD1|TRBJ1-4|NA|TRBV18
CASSLAQGAAGISEKLFF
TGTGCCAGCTCACTGGCCCAGGGGGCTGCTGGAATAAGCGAAAAACTGTTTTTT
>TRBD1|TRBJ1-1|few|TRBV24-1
CATSGGTGDKMNTEAFF
TGTGCCACCAGTGGCGGGACAGGGGATAAAATGAACACTGAAGCTTTCTTT
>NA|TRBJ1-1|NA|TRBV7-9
CASTSWAGMNTEAFF
TGTGCCAGCACCTCCTGGGCAGGGATGAACACTGAAGCTTTCTTT
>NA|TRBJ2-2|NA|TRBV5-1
CASSTDSRGITGELFF
TGCGCCAGCAGCACGGACTCCCGGGGGATCACCGGGGAGCTGTTTTTT
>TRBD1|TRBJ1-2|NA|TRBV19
CAAGGMRDRGQHGYGYTF
TGTGCCGCAGGGGGAATGAGGGACAGAGGTCAACATGGGTATGGCTACACCTTC
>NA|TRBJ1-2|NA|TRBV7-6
CASSLYETDGYTF
TGTGCCAGCAGCTTATACGAGACAGATGGCTACACCTTC
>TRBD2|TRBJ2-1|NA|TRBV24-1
CATSDFGTSGSDEQFF
TGTGCCACCAGTGATTTTGGGACTAGCGGGAGCGATGAGCAGTTCTTC
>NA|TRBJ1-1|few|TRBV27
CASSIRDTLTEAFF
TGTGCCAGCAGTATAAGGGACACCCTAACTGAAGCTTTCTTT
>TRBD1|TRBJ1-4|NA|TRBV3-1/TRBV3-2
CASSQGVLRQGNEKLFF
TGTGCCAGCAGCCAAGGGGTACTGCGACAGGGTAATGAAAAACTGTTTTTT
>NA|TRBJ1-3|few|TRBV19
CASSMNRVFFGNTIYF
TGTGCCAGTAGTATGAACAGGGTATTCTTTGGAAACACCATATATTTT